The clone carrying this T cell receptor beta chain was recorded only once. Antigen specificity is unknown. CDR1 is SGHNT, CDR2 YYREEE, per germline (reference sequence). The CDR3 is made up of 15 amino acids. V gave up 1 base and J gave up 7 bases, with 15 bases separating them. The record originates from a study of radiotherapy plus CTLA-4 blockade in lung cancer. For the study at large: With roughly 30% of patients having disease control, objective responses were seen in roughly 18%.

Using immunoSEQ multiplex PCR, the repertoire was profiled, and TCRdb retains in-frame clones only, with some absent. The table records fewer than 150,000 clones, roughly 74% of them present only once. Chemo-refractory metastatic non-small-cell lung cancer patients received focal radiation with ipilimumab CTLA-4 blockade. General study findings and limits: Radiotherapy was combined with ipilimumab, and tumor-derived TCR clones then expanded in blood. Reports identified early blood T cell clone dynamics, with interferon-beta, as the best response predictor.

The chain recombines TRBV5-4 with TRBJ2-1, with D possibly being TRBD2 (5 bases). The sequence was collected from a human donor with non-small cell lung cancer who had a partial response to radiotherapy plus ipilimumab. The sequenced sample was peripheral blood, obtained from a patient treated with radiotherapy plus ipilimumab. The CDR3 spells CASSLTSGVQNEQFF. CDR3 in DNA: TGTGCCAGCAGCTTGACTTCCGGGGTACAGAATGAGCAGTTCTTC.